The 10 T cell receptor beta chains in this list originate from one sample, sequenced in a study of cytomegalovirus exposure and HLA in healthy donors. The PCR had 60 Vbeta and 13 Jbeta primers. Clones were sequenced by immunoSEQ multiplex PCR, and TCRdb holds only the in-frame ones, with some missing. The profile shows roughly 150,000 clones, roughly 78% of them singletons. The material sequenced was PBMCs. All receptors derive from a man between 40 and 49 years old in good health and CMV-seropositive.

The CDR3 region is CASSLEAGTYEQYF. For the CDR3, the DNA is TGCGCCAGCAGCTTGGAGGCAGGAACCTACGAGCAGTACTTC. The V and J genes are TRBV5-1 and TRBJ2-7; D uncertain. V was trimmed by 0 bases and J by 2 bases, leaving 9 bases between them. CDR1 and CDR2 (germline): SGHRS, YFSETQ. The CDR3 is 14 residues long.

The V gene is TRBV5-1, the J gene TRBJ2-7; TRBD2 matches at 15 bases. J was trimmed by 1 base and V by 4 bases; bases with no gene match: 3. The CDR3 sequence is 16 residues long. Per the germline V gene, CDR1 is SGHRS and CDR2 is YFSETQ. CDR3 sequence (DNA): TGCGCCAGCAGCGAAGGACTAGCGGGAGGGTCCTACGAGCAGTACTTC. This gives the protein CASSEGLAGGSYEQYF.

This sequence joins TRBV5-1 and TRBJ2-7, with TRBD1 identical over 7 bases. There are 15 residues in the CDR3. V was clipped by 3 bases and J by 3 bases; unmatched bases: 9. Germline V CDR1 and CDR2: SGHRS, YFSETQ. The CDR3 spells CASSYNTGTVYEQYF. The DNA of the CDR3 is TGCGCCAGCAGCTATAACACCGGGACAGTCTACGAGCAGTACTTC.

The chain combines TRBV5-1 with TRBJ2-1, with 9 positions matching TRBD1. Trimming took 3 bases from V and 4 from J; bases not matched to a gene: 5. The CDR3 extends over 15 amino acids. Germline CDR1 and CDR2: SGHRS and YFSETQ. The DNA for the CDR3 is TGCGCCAGCAGCTCACAGGGGGCGCCTTACAATGAGCAGTTCTTC. Translation: CASSSQGAPYNEQFF.

V and J are TRBV2 and TRBJ1-1; 7 bases are shared with TRBD1. Germline CDR1 is SNHLY and CDR2 is FYNNEI. The CDR3 runs to 14 residues. J lost 5 bases, V lost 6 bases, and 9 bases had no gene match. DNA for the CDR3: TGTGCCAGCAGCCAAGACAGGGAAAGGACTGAAGCTTTCTTT. This codes for CASSQDRERTEAFF.

The chain joins TRBV6-1 to TRBJ2-1, with TRBD1 matching over 10 bases. The V gene's germline CDR1 is MNHNS and CDR2 SASEGT. The CDR3 has 18 residues. Unmatched junction bases numbered 15, after V lost 3 bases and J lost 7 bases. CDR3 coding DNA: TGTGCCAGCAGTGATCGCCACCTAGGGACAGGGGCTTGGAATGAGCAGTTCTTC. Its translation is CASSDRHLGTGAWNEQFF.

This chain connects TRBV6-4 to TRBJ2-6; possibly TRBD2 for D (5 bases). This CDR3 contains 16 residues. The V end was cut by 2 bases, the J end by 0 bases, with 8 bases between. From germline, CDR1 is MRHNA and CDR2 SNTAGT. This CDR3 reads CASSDGGLSGANVLTF. As DNA, the CDR3 is TGTGCCAGCAGTGACGGAGGACTCTCTGGGGCCAACGTCCTGACTTTC.

V and J are TRBV10-3 and TRBJ2-2; tentatively, D is TRBD2 (6 bases). Germline CDR1 ENHRY, CDR2 SYGVKD. This CDR3 has 13 residues. V was shortened by 8 bases and J by 1 base, with 8 bases between the two germline ends. CDR3 DNA sequence: TGTGCCATCGGCGGGGTGAACACCGGGGAGCTGTTTTTT. It is translated as CAIGGVNTGELFF.

The rearrangement uses TRBV6-1 and TRBJ1-5; 7 bases are shared with TRBD1. Germline loops: CDR1 MNHNS, CDR2 SASEGT. The CDR3 runs 13 residues. V gave up 6 bases and J gave up 4 bases; unmatched junction bases: 3. The CDR3 DNA is TGTGCCAGCAGCCAGGGGGGTAATCAGCCCCAGCATTTT. It is translated as CASSQGGNQPQHF.

The rearrangement links TRBV11-2 to TRBJ2-1; weak D call: TRBD2 (5 bases). V was pared by 4 bases and J by 12 bases, with 16 bases between. CDR1 is SGHAT and CDR2 is FQNNGV in the germline V gene. The CDR3 contains 13 residues. The chain's CDR3 is CASSSLSGRRQFF. In nucleotides, the CDR3 is TGTGCCAGCAGCTCGTTAAGCGGTCGGCGGCAGTTCTTC.